This entry features one T cell receptor beta chain sequence. The sample belongs to a study of CD8+ T cells in alopecia areata. Trimming took 2 bases from V and 9 from J, leaving 19 bases between them. This CDR3 comprises 15 residues. Germline assignment: CDR1 MNHEY and CDR2 SMNVEV (reference sequence). RNA was isolated and reverse transcribed to cDNA, the sequencing template. Generated by immunoSEQ multiplex PCR, the TCRdb table keeps only in-frame clones and is missing some. The data hold roughly 210,000 clones, with roughly 44% observed a single time. Described treatment: oral pan-JAK inhibitor, 5-10 mg twice daily.

The receptor comes from a human donor with alopecia areata. The sequences come from CD4+ T cells sorted from blood, collected around week 37, from a patient treated with tofacitinib. The chain links TRBV27 to TRBJ1-2; TRBD1 might be the D (6 bases). This CDR3 reads CASSLQVGDTASYTF. The CDR3 DNA follows: TGTGCCAGCAGTTTACAAGTGGGGGACACGGCTAGCTACACCTTC.